Below, one TCR beta chain is given with its context. CDR1 and CDR2 (germline): SGHDT, YYEEEE. CDR3 size: 15 residues. V lost 2 bases and J lost 5, with 14 bases in between. These data belong to a study of blood T cell repertoires in COVID-19. The data were produced by immunoSEQ multiplex PCR, yet TCRdb's version contains in-frame clones alone and is incomplete. The sample has 35,000 to 45,000 clones, approximately 91% seen once. The chain carries TRBV5-6 and TRBJ1-5; no clear D. The specimen was peripheral blood. The source is a human donor in a cohort sampled during active COVID-19. CDR3 in DNA: TGTGCCAGCAGCTTAGGAGGGAGTGTCTATCAGCCCCAGCATTTT. Amino acids: CASSLGGSVYQPQHF.